Each of the 18 T cell receptor beta chains below was sequenced from the same sample in a study of T cells in Graves' hyperthyroidism and ophthalmopathy. Researchers took RNA transcripts and amplified the TCR beta CDR3 regions from them. Researchers ran a first-round RT-PCR on the TCR CDR3 using the HTBI primer set. TCRdb independently ran MiXCR on the multiplex PCR reads; one entry per CDR3 protein. The table has 480,000 or so distinct CDR3 sequences, around 14% seen once. What was sequenced was blood. Receptors were obtained from a woman in her late teens or twenties with Graves' hyperthyroidism.

V usage is TRBV5-1 and J usage is TRBJ1-2; D may be TRBD1 (5 bases). Trimming stripped 1 base from V and 8 bases from J, with 12 bases between. The CDR3 covers 13 residues. CDR1 SGHRS and CDR2 YFSETQ come from the germline V gene. The CDR3: CASSLNLRGGYTF. The CDR3 DNA sequence: TGCGCCAGCAGCTTGAACCTGAGGGGCGGCTACACCTTC. The full variable domain, rest sourced from reference TRBV5-1 and TRBJ1-2, is KAGVTQTPRYLIKTRGQQVTLSCSPISGHRSVSWYQQTPGQGLQFLFEYFSETQRNKGNFPGRFSGRQFSNSRSEMNVSTLELGDSALYLCASSLNLRGGYTFGSGTRLTVV.

The sample holds a few counts of this clonotype. V is TRBV12-3 or TRBV12-4 and J is TRBJ1-1, with TRBD1 as a possible D gene (5 bases). The CDR3 is made up of 14 amino acids. V lost 2 bases, J lost 5 bases, and 12 bases lay in between. This CDR3 reads CASSLIGTETEAFF. The CDR3 bases are TGTGCCAGCAGTTTAATCGGGACCGAGACTGAAGCTTTCTTT.

The chain carries TRBV9 and TRBJ1-1; D is unresolved. V lost 0 bases, J lost 5 bases, and 8 bases lay in between. This CDR3 is built from 13 residues. Looked up from germline, CDR1 is SGDLS and CDR2 is YYNGEE. The CDR3 sequence is CASSVEWETEAFF. The CDR3 bases are TGTGCCAGCAGCGTAGAGTGGGAAACTGAAGCTTTCTTT.

This clonotype was detected many times. The CDR3 loop is CASSFTRTGELFF. The CDR3 bases are TGTGCCAGCAGCTTTACTAGGACCGGGGAGCTGTTTTTT. The V gene is TRBV7-8, the J gene TRBJ2-2, with D possibly matching TRBD2 (5 bases). The CDR3 totals 13 residues. The germline CDR1 and CDR2 sequences are SGHVS and FQNEAQ. Trimming removed 3 bases from V and 5 bases from J, with 7 bases in between.

This clonotype was counted at least ten times. J is TRBJ2-1 and V is TRBV30, with 10 bases matching TRBD2. The length of the CDR3 is 15 residues. V shed 0 bases, J shed 4 bases, and the junction held 3 bases outside the gene matches. CDR1 GTSNPN and CDR2 SVGIG come from the germline V gene (reference sequence). CDR3 in DNA: TGTGCCTGGAGTGTCCAGACTAGCGGGTACAATGAGCAGTTCTTC. This gives the protein CAWSVQTSGYNEQFF.

This clonotype was detected ten times or more. The chain employs TRBV11-3 and TRBJ1-2; 8 nucleotides agree with TRBD1. V trimming: 5 bases; J trimming: 2 bases; junction bases outside the gene matches: 10. Germline V gene data show CDR1 as SGHNT and CDR2 as YENEEA. This CDR3 is 16 amino acids long. CDR3 protein: CASSPGTGRENYGYTF. CDR3 in DNA: TGTGCCAGCAGCCCCGGGACAGGTCGAGAGAACTATGGCTACACCTTC.

In this sample, this clonotype turned up many times. V and J are TRBV20-1 and TRBJ2-3; 8 bases line up with TRBD1. Germline V gene lookup returns CDR1 DFQATT and CDR2 SNEGSKA (reference sequence). The length of the CDR3 is 12 residues. The CDR3 coding sequence is TGCTCCTCCCGGACAGGGACAGATACGCAGTATTTT. It specifies CSSRTGTDTQYF.

In its sample, this clonotype was seen many times. This chain connects TRBV12-3 or TRBV12-4 to TRBJ1-1; D gene ambiguous. The length of the CDR3 is 12 residues. The V end lost 11 bases, the J end lost 5 bases, and 15 bases lay between the germline ends. The CDR3 DNA reads TGTGCCGGCCGAAGAGGGAGAACTGAAGCTTTCTTT. Translating gives CAGRRGRTEAFF.

This clonotype came up a few times. A much larger clone is a single base away; this may be a read error. The CDR3 end shows no conserved phenylalanine or tryptophan, and so a read error is likely. The rearrangement uses TRBV6-1 and TRBJ1-1; no reliable D call. Germline assignment: CDR1 MNHNS and CDR2 SASEGT. The CDR3 loop spans 13 amino acids. V was shortened by 6 bases and J by 3 bases, with 11 bases between the two germline ends. CDR3 in DNA: TGTGCCAGCAGGGGCGATGGATACACTGAAGCTTTCCTT. Translating gives CASRGDGYTEAFL.

This clonotype was seen repeatedly, ten times or more. The V call is TRBV7-3, the J call TRBJ2-3, with 11 bases fitting TRBD2. Germline trimming cut 4 bases from V and 5 bases from J; bases unmatched to any gene: 8. The CDR3 sequence is 16 residues long. Germline V gene sequence: CDR1 SGHTA, CDR2 FQGTGA. The CDR3 DNA reads as TGTGCCAGCAGCTCGACTAGCGGGATGGCAGGAGATACGCAGTATTTT. As protein: CASSSTSGMAGDTQYF.

This chain connects TRBV20-1 to TRBJ2-7; 10 bases agree with TRBD2. Germline V lookup: CDR1 DFQATT, CDR2 SNEGSKA (reference sequence). Trimming at V came to 3 bases and at J to 5 bases, leaving 10 bases not matched to a gene. CDR3 length equals 15 residues. CDR3 region: CSASLGASGRNEQYF. The CDR3 region has the DNA TGCAGTGCTAGCCTGGGGGCTAGCGGGAGAAACGAGCAGTACTTC.

This clonotype came up many times. This rearrangement joins TRBV3-1 to TRBJ1-2; 12 bases agree with TRBD1. Germline CDR1 reads LGHDT; CDR2 reads YNNKEL (reference sequence). CDR3 size: 15 residues. The V and J ends lost 4 bases and 4 bases, in that order; junction bases with no gene match: 4. DNA for the CDR3: TGTGCCAGCAGCCTCGGGACAGGGGGCACCTATGGCTACACCTTC. Translating it yields CASSLGTGGTYGYTF.

The chain is built from TRBV29-1 and TRBJ2-1, with 10 bases aligning to TRBD2. This CDR3 is built from 15 residues. The J segment lost 4 bases and the V segment lost 6 bases, leaving 9 bases of the junction unmatched. CDR1 SQVTM and CDR2 ANQGSEA come from the germline V gene. The CDR3 DNA reads as TGCAGCGTCACCCCCCCTAGCGGGGGATACAATGAGCAGTTCTTC. It encodes CSVTPPSGGYNEQFF.

This clonotype came up many times. Written as DNA, the CDR3 is TGTGCTAGTGGTTTGGTACAGGGGGGAACCGGGGAGCTGTTTTTT. Its translation: CASGLVQGGTGELFF. The chain recombines TRBV12-5 with TRBJ2-2; 8 nucleotides align to TRBD1. Unmatched junction bases numbered 2, after V lost 0 bases and J lost 5 bases. The CDR3 runs 15 residues. Germline CDR1 is LGHNT and CDR2 is FRNRAP.

On this clonotype: At one of its ends the junction is not consistent with the germline gene, which may arise from a read error. The chain uses TRBV29-1 and TRBJ2-1; 12 nucleotides align to TRBD2. Per germline, CDR1 SQVTM and CDR2 ANQGSEA. The CDR3 runs 17 residues. The CDR3 DNA reads TGCAGCGCTACGTTGTTCCTGACTAGCGGGAGTGGGTATGATCAGTTCTTC. Translated, it gives CSATLFLTSGSGYDQFF.

The sample holds many counts of this clonotype. The rearrangement joins TRBV7-2 to TRBJ2-5; 10 bases agree with TRBD2. Germline trimming cut 2 bases from V and 7 bases from J; bases unmatched to any gene: 4. Per germline, CDR1 SGHTA and CDR2 FQGNSA. The CDR3 has 14 residues. CDR3: CASSLLAGAGTQYF. The CDR3 DNA sequence: TGTGCCAGCAGCTTACTAGCGGGAGCAGGGACCCAGTACTTC.

This clonotype was seen repeatedly, ten times or more. The rearrangement uses TRBV5-1 and TRBJ1-6, with a weak D call TRBD1 (5 bases). Trimming took off 0 bases at V and 14 bases at J, with 12 bases between the two ends. Per the germline V gene, CDR1 is SGHRS and CDR2 is YFSETQ. CDR3 length equals 13 residues. The CDR3 here is CASSLDGQSTLHF. CDR3 nucleotides: TGCGCCAGCAGCTTGGACGGACAATCCACCCTCCACTTT.

This clonotype was observed many times. The chain uses TRBV6-5 and TRBJ1-2, with TRBD1 matching 9 bases. After removal of 0 bases from V and 0 bases from J, the junction contained 8 bases not matched to a gene. Germline CDR1 is MNHEY and CDR2 is SVGAGI. The CDR3 has 18 residues. The CDR3 DNA reads TGTGCCAGCAGTTACTCGGGGACAGGGTTTCGGGCTAACTATGGCTACACCTTC. Its translation: CASSYSGTGFRANYGYTF.